The 4 T cell receptor beta chains below all came from one sample that was sequenced in a study of T cells in localized non-small cell lung cancer. The assay was immunoSEQ multiplex PCR, and TCRdb's table has in-frame clones only and misses some. The sample holds nearly 25,000 clones, roughly 90% seen once. The source was peripheral blood, collected before any cancer treatment. These receptors came from a man aged 40-75 years with stage III squamous cell lung carcinoma.

The chain uses TRBV27 and TRBJ2-3, with D unresolved. The CDR3 covers 12 residues. In germline, CDR1 is MNHEY, CDR2 SMNVEV (reference sequence). With 7 bases removed from V and 11 bases from J, the gap between germline ends came to 16 bases. CDR3 sequence (DNA): TGTGCCAGCACAATTGAAGCGCTGAAGCAGTATTTT. Protein sequence: CASTIEALKQYF.

V is TRBV27 and J is TRBJ2-3, with 8 bases lining up with TRBD2. CDR1 MNHEY and CDR2 SMNVEV come from the germline V gene (reference sequence). V lost 3 bases to trimming and J lost 4 bases; unmatched junction nucleotides: 3. The CDR3 sequence is 14 residues long. The DNA of the CDR3 is TGTGCCAGCAGTTTGGGACTAGGCCCAGATACGCAGTATTTT. This gives the protein CASSLGLGPDTQYF.

The rearrangement joins TRBV6-5 to TRBJ1-5; no firm D call. Trimming took off 0 bases at V and 1 base at J, with 10 bases between the two ends. Germline CDR1 is MNHEY and CDR2 is SVGAGI. The CDR3 covers 16 residues. CDR3 bases: TGTGCCAGCAGTTACTCGGGAGGGTCAAGCAATCAGCCCCAGCATTTT. Protein sequence: CASSYSGGSSNQPQHF.

The genes are TRBV27 and TRBJ1-2; 7 nucleotides agree with TRBD1. The CDR3 loop spans 14 amino acids. Germline lookup yields CDR1 MNHEY and CDR2 SMNVEV (reference sequence). V lost 6 bases, J lost 4 bases, and 8 bases stayed unmatched. For the CDR3, the DNA is TGTGCCAGCAGCAACAGGGGCTCCTTCTATGGCTACACCTTC. Its protein is CASSNRGSFYGYTF.